The clone carrying this TCR beta chain was seen many times. Its antigen is not known. The data belong to a study of glioma-infiltrating T cells. This CDR3 comprises 12 residues. Germline loops: CDR1 SQVTM, CDR2 ANQGSEA. V gave up 2 bases and J gave up 2 bases, with 7 bases separating them. Study-wide results and limits: Gliomas, especially low-grade, showed above-expected tissue-blood divergence; non-neoplastic patients showed below.

The iRepertoire nested amplicon-rescue multiplex PCR amplified TCR alpha and beta CDR3s from RNA. One entry per CDR3 protein results from TCRdb running MiXCR on the multiplex PCR reads. The sample includes around 190,000 distinct CDR3 sequences, 30% to 40% of them seen just once. The rearrangement joins TRBV29-1 to TRBJ2-7; D perhaps matches TRBD1 (5 bases). Sequencing was carried out using glioma tissue, nonneoplastic brain tissue, or PBMCs (not recorded which). The TCR sequence derives from a human donor with low-grade glioma or glioblastoma, undergoing nonglioma brain surgery, or in good health (not recorded which). CDR3 nucleotide sequence: TGCAGCGTTGAAAAGGACACCTACGAGCAGTACTTC. Translating gives CSVEKDTYEQYF.